This TCR beta chain appears in the sequencing data of a study of T cells in Graves' hyperthyroidism and ophthalmopathy. General study results and limits: Using 13 V-J features, a model discriminated ophthalmopathy from stable hyperthyroidism.

Template material for amplifying TCR beta CDR3 regions consisted of RNA transcripts. Researchers ran a first-round RT-PCR on the TCR CDR3 using the HTBI primer set. From the multiplex PCR reads, TCRdb called clonotypes with MiXCR, one entry per CDR3 protein. The table lists fewer than 600,000 distinct CDR3 sequences, 13% to 15% of them singletons. A patient was excluded if there was uncontrolled infection, other autoimmune disease, pregnancy or lactation. As for this clonotype: The antigen is unknown.

Germline-derived CDR1 and CDR2 are LNHDA and SQIVND (reference sequence). V gave up 3 bases and J gave up 9 bases; unmatched junction bases: 6. The CDR3 extends over 14 amino acids. The V call is TRBV19, the J call TRBJ1-5, with 9 bases fitting TRBD1. The source material was blood. The sequence derives from a woman aged 40 to 50 with Graves' hyperthyroidism. The CDR3 sequence is CASSMSGQGSPQHF. The DNA of the CDR3 is TGTGCCAGTAGTATGTCGGGACAGGGTTCGCCCCAGCATTTT.